These 31 T cell receptor beta chains share one sample of origin, sequenced in a study of blood T cells in healthy people across ages. It was with a sample-barcoded 5' primer and a J-beta primer mix that a second PCR of about 6 to 12 cycles was run. MiXCR, applied by TCRdb to the 5' RACE reads, yields one record per CDR3 protein. Of around 650,000 distinct CDR3 sequences in the sample, roughly 43% were seen once. The sequencing input was blood. Receptors were obtained from an elderly man in good health.

In its sample, this clonotype was seen a few times. The chain is built from TRBV29-1 and TRBJ1-5; TRBD1 matches 8 bases. Trimming took 7 bases from V and 7 from J; bases not matched to a gene: 6. The CDR3 has 12 residues. Germline loops: CDR1 SQVTM, CDR2 ANQGSEA. Here the CDR3 reads CSAAGGEQPQHF. The CDR3 nucleotides are TGCAGCGCCGCAGGGGGCGAGCAGCCCCAGCATTTT.

The CDR3 protein is CASSLQKDGYTF. CDR3 DNA: TGTGCCAGCAGCTTACAGAAGGATGGCTACACCTTC. This chain links TRBV28 with TRBJ1-2; no clear D gene. Germline lookup yields CDR1 MDHEN and CDR2 SYDVKM. The CDR3 length is 12 residues. The ends were cut back, 6 bases at V and 6 bases at J, with 11 bases in the middle.

This sequence joins TRBV12-3 or TRBV12-4 and TRBJ2-4, with D possibly called TRBD1 or TRBD2 (5 bases each). The CDR3 runs to 15 residues. Between the trimmed V and J ends, which lost 1 base and 3 bases, there was a span of 10 bases. CDR3 protein: CASSLEGAGKNIQYF. CDR3 coding DNA: TGTGCCAGCAGTTTAGAAGGGGCGGGCAAAAACATTCAGTACTTC.

The J gene is TRBJ2-1, the V gene TRBV24-1; TRBD2 agrees at 8 bases. Germline trimming cut 6 bases from V and 6 bases from J; bases unmatched to any gene: 6. The CDR3 extends over 14 amino acids. In germline, CDR1 is KGHDR, CDR2 SFDVKD. CDR3 in amino acids: CATSIQRESNEQFF. The CDR3 nucleotides are TGTGCCACCAGTATACAGCGGGAGTCCAATGAGCAGTTCTTC.

This clonotype was observed a single time. The junction shows a germline mismatch at one end, possibly a read error. The CDR3 sequence is CASSGDRGAGNEQYF. In DNA form, the CDR3 reads TGTGCCTCCAGTGGAGACAGGGGCGCGGGCAATGAGCAGTACTTC. J is TRBJ2-1 and V is TRBV24-1, with 8 bases aligning to TRBD1. TRBJ2-7 matches the DNA end more closely, so the J call is doubtful. Germline CDR1 reads KGHDR; CDR2 reads SFDVKD. The CDR3 runs 15 residues.

The rearrangement joins TRBV6-1 to TRBJ1-2; no definite D call. The CDR3 has 11 residues. Trimming shortened V by 10 bases and J by 4 bases, and 10 bases separated the two germline ends. Germline CDR1 and CDR2: MNHNS and SASEGT. CDR3 sequence: CATEGTYGYTF. The CDR3 bases are TGTGCCACCGAGGGTACCTATGGCTACACCTTC.

The chain uses TRBV5-5 and TRBJ2-1; D not resolved. The CDR3 sequence is 14 residues long. Per germline, CDR1 SGHKS and CDR2 YYEKEE (reference sequence). Trimming shortened V by 4 bases and J by 8 bases, and 16 bases separated the two germline ends. CDR3 sequence reads: CASSLIPQLDEQFF. In nucleotides, the CDR3 is TGTGCCAGCAGCCTAATCCCTCAGCTCGATGAGCAGTTCTTC.

This clonotype appeared a single time. This may come from a read error, since a much larger clone is one base off. The chain combines TRBV6-2 or TRBV6-3 with TRBJ2-3, with a tentative D call TRBD2 (5 bases). Trimming cost V 2 bases and J 2 bases, with 11 bases left between them. The CDR3 length is 15 residues. Looked up from germline, CDR1 is MNHEY and CDR2 is SVGEGT. CDR3 region: CASSYAGGLTDTQYF. The CDR3 DNA follows: TGTGCCAGCAGTTACGCAGGAGGACTCACAGATACGCAGTATTTT.

V is TRBV2 and J is TRBJ2-3, with TRBD2 matching 10 bases. The CDR3 covers 15 residues. Trimming removed 8 bases from V and 2 bases from J; junction bases left unmatched: 7. Germline loops: CDR1 SNHLY, CDR2 FYNNEI. The CDR3 nucleotides are TGTGCCAGCGGCAAGCGGGAGGGCTTCACAGATACGCAGTATTTT. Translated: CASGKREGFTDTQYF.

With regard to this clonotype: Being one base from a much bigger clone, this may be a read error. The V and J genes are TRBV6-5 and TRBJ2-5, with 11 bases lining up with TRBD2. The germline V gene has CDR1 MNHEY and CDR2 SVGAGI. The V gene end was trimmed by 5 bases and the J gene end by 11 bases; junction bases not matched to a gene: 13. The CDR3 is made up of 15 amino acids. CDR3 nucleotide sequence: TGTGCCAGCAGTGCAATAGCGGGAGGGCCCACTGAGCAGTACTTC. This encodes CASSAIAGGPTEQYF.

This chain links TRBV7-3 with TRBJ2-1; the match to TRBD2 covers 10 bases. This CDR3 has 15 residues. Losses at the gene ends were 4 bases for V and 5 bases for J; bases not matched to a gene: 5. CDR1 is SGHTA, CDR2 FQGTGA, per germline. Here the CDR3 DNA reads TGTGCCAGCAGCTCCCAACTAGCGGGGCACAATGAGCAGTTCTTC. Translating gives CASSSQLAGHNEQFF.

The chain has TRBV11-2 and TRBJ2-7; D call uncertain. Trimming shortened V by 5 bases and J by 1 base, and 18 bases separated the two germline ends. The CDR3 has 16 amino acids. CDR1 is SGHAT and CDR2 is FQNNGV in the germline V gene. Here the CDR3 reads CASSTAPDPISYEQYF. The DNA for the CDR3 is TGTGCCAGCAGCACCGCTCCGGACCCAATTTCCTACGAGCAGTACTTC.

This clonotype has only a few counts. This chain joins TRBV11-2 and TRBJ2-5, with 14 bases matching TRBD2. The CDR3 covers 17 residues. Looked up from germline, CDR1 is SGHAT and CDR2 is FQNNGV. The J segment lost 2 bases and the V segment lost 3 bases, leaving 5 bases of the junction unmatched. The DNA for the CDR3 is TGTGCCAGCAGCTTGACTAGCGGGGGGGCTTGGCAAGAGACCCAGTACTTC. This sequence encodes CASSLTSGGAWQETQYF. Combining the CDR3 with reference TRBV11-2 and TRBJ2-5 gives the whole variable domain EAGVAQSPRYKIIEKRQSVAFWCNPISGHATLYWYQQILGQGPKLLIQFQNNGVVDDSQLPKDRFSAERLKGVDSTLKIQPAKLEDSAVYLCASSLTSGGAWQETQYFGPGTRLLVL.

This chain connects TRBV20-1 to TRBJ1-1; 7 nucleotides line up with TRBD1. The V gene's germline CDR1 is DFQATT and CDR2 SNEGSKA (reference sequence). CDR3 size: 14 residues. V dropped 2 bases and J dropped 2; count of bases not matched to a gene: 5. The CDR3 DNA reads TGCAGTGCTAGATCACAGGGGATAAACACTGAAGCTTTCTTT. Residues: CSARSQGINTEAFF.

This chain connects TRBV7-2 to TRBJ1-4; D unclear. V lost 1 base and J 0 bases, leaving 6 bases between the germline ends. The germline CDR1 and CDR2 sequences are SGHTA and FQGNSA. This CDR3 region has 15 residues. CDR3 amino acids: CASSLGSATNEKLFF. CDR3 coding DNA: TGTGCCAGCAGCTTAGGGAGTGCAACTAATGAAAAACTGTTTTTT.

The table lists this clonotype with a few counts. This chain joins TRBV7-9 and TRBJ1-1; D gene unclear. Trimming shortened V by 5 bases and J by 3 bases, and 13 bases separated the two germline ends. Germline-derived CDR1 and CDR2 are SEHNR and FQNEAQ (reference sequence). The CDR3 contains 14 residues. CDR3 amino acids: CASSAWRADTEAFF. The CDR3 DNA follows: TGTGCCAGCAGCGCATGGCGGGCAGACACTGAAGCTTTCTTT.

The sample holds a few counts of this clonotype. The chain joins TRBV7-3 to TRBJ2-5; TRBD1 matches at 7 bases. V lost 2 bases to trimming and J lost 0 bases; unmatched junction nucleotides: 3. Germline V gene data show CDR1 as SGHTA and CDR2 as FQGTGA. This CDR3 spans 15 amino acids. DNA for the CDR3: TGTGCCAGCAGCTTACGGGACAGCCACCAAGAGACCCAGTACTTC. This translates into CASSLRDSHQETQYF.

This chain connects TRBV20-1 to TRBJ2-1; 13 bases line up with TRBD2. The J call could be wrong; TRBJ2-7 is a better fit for the DNA end. Germline V gene data show CDR1 as DFQATT and CDR2 as SNEGSKA (reference sequence). CDR3 length: 17 amino acids. CDR3 amino acids: CSAPDRTSGSSYNEQYF. The CDR3 nucleotides are TGCAGTGCGCCCGATCGGACTAGCGGGAGCTCCTACAATGAGCAGTACTTC.

This clonotype has only one observation. The V gene is TRBV28, the J gene TRBJ2-1; 7 nucleotides agree with TRBD1. Near its end, the DNA agrees better with TRBJ2-7, so the J call may be wrong. The CDR3 is 13 residues long. Germline CDR1 is MDHEN and CDR2 is SYDVKM. Written as DNA, the CDR3 is TGTGCCAGCAGTAACCGGGACAGAATCGAGCAGTACTTC. This codes for CASSNRDRIEQYF.

This chain's CDR3 is CSVGWGQAENTEAFF. CDR3 sequence (DNA): TGCAGCGTTGGTTGGGGACAGGCGGAGAACACTGAAGCTTTCTTT. The chain combines TRBV29-1 with TRBJ1-1; 8 bases fit TRBD1. Germline CDR1 reads SQVTM; CDR2 reads ANQGSEA. The V and J ends lost 4 bases and 1 base, in that order; junction bases with no gene match: 8. The CDR3 runs 15 residues.

V is TRBV27 and J is TRBJ2-5; 9 bases match TRBD1. Germline lookup yields CDR1 MNHEY and CDR2 SMNVEV (reference sequence). This CDR3 is built from 15 residues. V lost 4 bases, J lost 4 bases, and 7 bases stayed unmatched. The CDR3 coding sequence is TGTGCCAGCAGTTCTTTGGGGACAGGGTTAGAGACCCAGTACTTC. This codes for CASSSLGTGLETQYF.

Details on this clonotype: A clone one base away is much larger, so this may be a read error. The chain employs TRBV29-1 and TRBJ2-1, with 9 bases matching TRBD2. V lost 1 base to trimming and J lost 10 bases; unmatched junction nucleotides: 5. Germline V gives CDR1 SQVTM, CDR2 ANQGSEA. The CDR3 has 13 residues. The CDR3 coding sequence is TGCAGCGTTGAAGCGGGACTAGCTTACGAGCAGTTCTTC. Translated, it gives CSVEAGLAYEQFF.

The rearrangement joins TRBV30 to TRBJ1-6; 8 positions agree with TRBD1. V shed 3 bases and J 8 bases; nucleotides not matched to a gene: 6. This CDR3 region has 14 residues. CDR1 is GTSNPN, CDR2 SVGIG, per germline (reference sequence). As DNA, the CDR3 is TGTGCCTGGAGACGACAGGGGAGGGATTCACCCCTCCACTTT. It encodes CAWRRQGRDSPLHF.

The chain employs TRBV4-3 and TRBJ2-1, with 9 bases lining up with TRBD1. Losses at the gene ends were 0 bases for V and 7 bases for J; bases not matched to a gene: 7. CDR1 is LGHNA and CDR2 is YSLEER in the germline V gene. This CDR3 is 16 amino acids long. CDR3 nucleotide sequence: TGCGCCAGCAGCCAAGAACGGGACAGGGTGTGGAATGAGCAGTTCTTC. As protein: CASSQERDRVWNEQFF.

The rearrangement uses TRBV7-2 and TRBJ2-1, with 9 bases fitting TRBD2. The J call may be faulty, since TRBJ2-7 better matches the DNA end. Germline V gene data show CDR1 as SGHTA and CDR2 as FQGNSA. The CDR3 covers 16 residues. CDR3 sequence reads: CASSLRFSGSGNEQYF. For the CDR3, the DNA is TGTGCCAGCAGCTTAAGATTTAGCGGGAGTGGTAATGAGCAGTACTTC.

The V and J genes are TRBV3-1 and TRBJ2-4; D remains ambiguous. Germline-derived CDR1 and CDR2 are LGHDT and YNNKEL (reference sequence). With 3 bases removed from V and 8 bases from J, the gap between germline ends came to 14 bases. There are 14 residues in the CDR3. Here the CDR3 reads CASSHVTKGYIQYF. The CDR3 region has the DNA TGTGCCAGCAGCCACGTGACAAAGGGTTACATTCAGTACTTC.

This chain links TRBV24-1 with TRBJ2-1; the match to TRBD2 covers 7 bases. The CDR3 length is 15 residues. Losses at the gene ends were 3 bases for V and 4 bases for J; bases not matched to a gene: 5. The germline V gene encodes CDR1 KGHDR and CDR2 SFDVKD. The CDR3, as DNA: TGTGCCACCAGTGATCCAGCGGGAAGTTACAATGAGCAGTTCTTC. Protein: CATSDPAGSYNEQFF.

V is TRBV12-3 or TRBV12-4 and J is TRBJ2-1; TRBD1 agrees at 7 bases. The CDR3 runs 15 residues. V dropped 7 bases and J dropped 2; count of bases not matched to a gene: 8. The CDR3, as DNA: TGTGCCAGCACTAAGACAGGGTCTCCCTACAATGAGCAGTTCTTC. Encoded protein: CASTKTGSPYNEQFF.

This rearrangement joins TRBV7-8 to TRBJ2-7; D is unclear. TRBJ2-5 matches the DNA end more closely, so the J call is doubtful. Germline V CDR1 and CDR2: SGHVS, FQNEAQ. This CDR3 spans 15 amino acids. CDR3 bases: TGTGCCAGCAGCTTACGGTCCCTGGTGTCGGAGACCCAGTACTTC. This sequence encodes CASSLRSLVSETQYF.

This clonotype was observed many times. The CDR3 region has the DNA TGTGCCAGCAGGCAAACGACAGGATACGAGCAGTACTTC. This translates into CASRQTTGYEQYF. This chain links TRBV6-2 or TRBV6-3 with TRBJ2-7; perhaps TRBD1 as D (6 bases). There are 13 residues in the CDR3. Germline V gives CDR1 MNHEY, CDR2 SVGEGT. The ends were cut back, 6 bases at V and 4 bases at J, with 13 bases in the middle.

This clonotype occurred many times. The chain combines TRBV7-2 with TRBJ2-3; 11 bases match TRBD1. V gave up 4 bases and J gave up 5 bases; unmatched junction bases: 5. Germline CDR1 and CDR2: SGHTA and FQGNSA. This CDR3 comprises 15 residues. DNA of the CDR3: TGTGCCAGCAGCTGGACGGGACAGGGGGTAGATACGCAGTATTTT. The encoded protein is CASSWTGQGVDTQYF. The variable domain in full, with the rest retrieved from reference TRBV7-2 and TRBJ2-3, is GAGVSQSPSNKVTEKGKDVELRCDPISGHTALYWYRQSLGQGLEFLIYFQGNSAPDKSGLPSDRFSAERTGGSVSTLTIQRTQQEDSAVYLCASSWTGQGVDTQYFGPGTRLTVL.